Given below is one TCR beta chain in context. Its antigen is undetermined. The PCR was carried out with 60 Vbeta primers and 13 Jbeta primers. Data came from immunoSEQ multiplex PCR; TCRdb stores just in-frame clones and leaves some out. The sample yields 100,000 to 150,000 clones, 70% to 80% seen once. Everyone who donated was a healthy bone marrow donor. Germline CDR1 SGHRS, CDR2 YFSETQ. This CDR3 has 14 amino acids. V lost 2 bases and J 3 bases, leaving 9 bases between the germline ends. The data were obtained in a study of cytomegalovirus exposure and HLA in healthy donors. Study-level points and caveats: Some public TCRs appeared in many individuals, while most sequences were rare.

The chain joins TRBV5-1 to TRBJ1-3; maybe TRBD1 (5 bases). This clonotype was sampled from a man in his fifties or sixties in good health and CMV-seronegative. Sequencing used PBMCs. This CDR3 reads CASSLSGIGNTIYF. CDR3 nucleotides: TGCGCCAGCAGCTTATCAGGGATTGGAAACACCATATATTTT. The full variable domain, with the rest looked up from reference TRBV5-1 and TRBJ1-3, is KAGVTQTPRYLIKTRGQQVTLSCSPISGHRSVSWYQQTPGQGLQFLFEYFSETQRNKGNFPGRFSGRQFSNSRSEMNVSTLELGDSALYLCASSLSGIGNTIYFGEGSWLTVV.